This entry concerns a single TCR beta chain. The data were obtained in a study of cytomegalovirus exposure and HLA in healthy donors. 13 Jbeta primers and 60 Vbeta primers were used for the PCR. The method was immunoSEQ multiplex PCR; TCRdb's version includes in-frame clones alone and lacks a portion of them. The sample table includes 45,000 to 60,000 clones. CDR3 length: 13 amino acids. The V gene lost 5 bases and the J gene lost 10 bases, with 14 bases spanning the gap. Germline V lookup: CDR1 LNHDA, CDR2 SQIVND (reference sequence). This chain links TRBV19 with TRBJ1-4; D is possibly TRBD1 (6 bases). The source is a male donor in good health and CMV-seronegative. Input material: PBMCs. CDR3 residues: CASSPRGRRKLFF. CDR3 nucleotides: TGTGCCAGTAGTCCGCGGGGGCGGAGAAAACTGTTTTTT.